This T cell receptor (beta chain) was identified in a study of T cell responses to AZD1222 COVID-19 vaccine. Note on this clone: The antigen remains unidentified.

TCRdb keeps only in-frame clones here, not all; method: immunoSEQ multiplex PCR. The table lists roughly 110,000 clones, 85% to 90% of them singletons. Trimming cost V 0 bases and J 4 bases, with 7 bases left between them. Germline V gives CDR1 SGDLS, CDR2 YYNGEE. The CDR3 totals 13 residues. Regarding the study as a whole: Spike-specific TCR breadth and depth both grew after two AZD1222 doses.

The source of this sequence is an adult in good health. The gene calls are TRBV9 and TRBJ1-2; the D gene is possibly TRBD1 (5 bases). The sequencing here drew on peripheral blood, taken on day 0 of AZD1222 vaccination. Here the CDR3 DNA reads TGTGCCAGCAGCGTAGGGACAACCTATGGCTACACCTTC. Translated, it gives CASSVGTTYGYTF.